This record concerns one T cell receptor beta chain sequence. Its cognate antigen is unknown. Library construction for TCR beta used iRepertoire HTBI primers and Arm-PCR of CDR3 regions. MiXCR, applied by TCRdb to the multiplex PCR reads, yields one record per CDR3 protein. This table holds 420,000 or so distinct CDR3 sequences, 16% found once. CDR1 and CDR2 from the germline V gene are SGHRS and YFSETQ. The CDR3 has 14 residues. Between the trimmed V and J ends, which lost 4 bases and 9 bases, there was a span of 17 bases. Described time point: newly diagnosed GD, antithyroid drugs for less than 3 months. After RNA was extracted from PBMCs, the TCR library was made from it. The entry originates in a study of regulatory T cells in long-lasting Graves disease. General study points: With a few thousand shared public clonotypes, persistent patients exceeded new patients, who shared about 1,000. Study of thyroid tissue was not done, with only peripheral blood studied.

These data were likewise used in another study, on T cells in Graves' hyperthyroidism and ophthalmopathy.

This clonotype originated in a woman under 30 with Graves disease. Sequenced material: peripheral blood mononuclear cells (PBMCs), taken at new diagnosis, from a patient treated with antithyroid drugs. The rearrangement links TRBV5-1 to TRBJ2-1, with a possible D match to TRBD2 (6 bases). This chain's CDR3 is CASSRKGLGSEQFF. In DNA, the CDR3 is TGCGCCAGCAGCCGCAAGGGACTGGGCAGTGAGCAGTTCTTC.